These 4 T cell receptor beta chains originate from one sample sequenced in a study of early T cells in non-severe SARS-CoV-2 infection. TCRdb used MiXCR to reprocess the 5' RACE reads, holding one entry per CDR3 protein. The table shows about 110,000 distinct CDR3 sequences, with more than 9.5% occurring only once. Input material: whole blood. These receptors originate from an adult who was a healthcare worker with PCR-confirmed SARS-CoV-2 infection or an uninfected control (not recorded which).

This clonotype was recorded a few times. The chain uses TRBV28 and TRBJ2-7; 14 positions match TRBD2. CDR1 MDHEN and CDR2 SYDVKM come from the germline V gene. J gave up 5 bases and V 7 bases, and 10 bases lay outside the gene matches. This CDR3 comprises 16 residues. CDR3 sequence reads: CASKEPGLAGANEQYF. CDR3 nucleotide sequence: TGTGCCAGCAAGGAGCCGGGACTAGCGGGAGCCAACGAGCAGTACTTC. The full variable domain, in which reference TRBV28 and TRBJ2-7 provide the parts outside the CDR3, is DVKVTQSSRYLVKRTGEKVFLECVQDMDHENMFWYRQDPGLGLRLIYFSYDVKMKEKGDIPEGYSVSREKKERFSLILESASTNQTSMYLCASKEPGLAGANEQYFGPGTRLTVT.

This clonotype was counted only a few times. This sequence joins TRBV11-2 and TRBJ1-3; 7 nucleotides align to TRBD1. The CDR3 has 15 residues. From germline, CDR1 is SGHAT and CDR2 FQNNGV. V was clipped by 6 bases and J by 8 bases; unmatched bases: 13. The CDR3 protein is CASRNYRDSGDTIYF. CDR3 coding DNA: TGTGCCAGCAGAAACTACCGGGACAGTGGGGACACCATATATTTT.

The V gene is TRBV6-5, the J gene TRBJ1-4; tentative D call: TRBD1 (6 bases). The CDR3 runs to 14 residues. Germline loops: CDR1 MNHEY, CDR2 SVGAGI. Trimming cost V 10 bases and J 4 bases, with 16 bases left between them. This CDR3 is CATHEGQRNEKLFF. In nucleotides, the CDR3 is TGTGCCACCCATGAAGGACAGCGTAATGAAAAACTGTTTTTT.

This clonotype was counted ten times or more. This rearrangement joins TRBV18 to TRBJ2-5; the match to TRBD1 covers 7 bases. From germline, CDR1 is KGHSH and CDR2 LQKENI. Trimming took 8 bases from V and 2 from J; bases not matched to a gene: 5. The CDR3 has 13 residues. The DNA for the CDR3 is TGTGCCAGCAGCCCGGGACAGCAAGAGACCCAGTACTTC. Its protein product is CASSPGQQETQYF.